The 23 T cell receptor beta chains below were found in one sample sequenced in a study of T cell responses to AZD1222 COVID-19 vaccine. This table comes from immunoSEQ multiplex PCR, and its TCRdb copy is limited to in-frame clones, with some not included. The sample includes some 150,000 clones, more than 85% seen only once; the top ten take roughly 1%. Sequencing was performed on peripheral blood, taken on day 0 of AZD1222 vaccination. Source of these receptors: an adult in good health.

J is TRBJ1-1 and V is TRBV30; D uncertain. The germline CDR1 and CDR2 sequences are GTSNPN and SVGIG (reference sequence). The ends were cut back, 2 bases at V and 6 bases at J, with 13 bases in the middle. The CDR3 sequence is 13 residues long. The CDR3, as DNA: TGTGCCTGGAGTCCGTACAGTGTGTCTGAAGCTTTCTTT. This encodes CAWSPYSVSEAFF.

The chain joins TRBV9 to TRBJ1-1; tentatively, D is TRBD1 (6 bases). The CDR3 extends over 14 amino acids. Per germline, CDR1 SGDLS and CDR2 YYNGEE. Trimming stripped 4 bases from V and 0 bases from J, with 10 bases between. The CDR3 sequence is CASSRGAMNTEAFF. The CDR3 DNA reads TGTGCCAGCAGCCGGGGGGCCATGAACACTGAAGCTTTCTTT.

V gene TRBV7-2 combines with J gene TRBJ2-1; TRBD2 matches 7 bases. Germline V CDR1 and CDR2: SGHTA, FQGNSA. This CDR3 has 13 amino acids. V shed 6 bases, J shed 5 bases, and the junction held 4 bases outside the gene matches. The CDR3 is CASSYGGNNEQFF. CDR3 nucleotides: TGTGCCAGCAGTTACGGGGGGAACAATGAGCAGTTCTTC.

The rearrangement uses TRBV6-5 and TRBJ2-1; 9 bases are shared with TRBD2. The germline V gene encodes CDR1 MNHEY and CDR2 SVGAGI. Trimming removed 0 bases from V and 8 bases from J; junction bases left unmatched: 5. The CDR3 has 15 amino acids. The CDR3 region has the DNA TGTGCCAGCAGTTACTCGGGGCTAGCGGGGCATGAGCAGTTCTTC. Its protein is CASSYSGLAGHEQFF.

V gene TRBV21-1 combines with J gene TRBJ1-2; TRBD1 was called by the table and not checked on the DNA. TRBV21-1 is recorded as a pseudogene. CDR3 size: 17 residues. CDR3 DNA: TGTGCCAGCAGCAAAGAGGGCAGGGGCCTGAAGTCGAGGGGCTACACCTTC. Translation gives CASSKEGRGLKSRGYTF.

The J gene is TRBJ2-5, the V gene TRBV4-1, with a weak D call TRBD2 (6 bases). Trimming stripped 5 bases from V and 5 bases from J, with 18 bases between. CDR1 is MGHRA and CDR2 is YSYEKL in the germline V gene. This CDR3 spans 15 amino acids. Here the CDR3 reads CASSWRGGHTETQYF. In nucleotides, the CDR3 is TGCGCCAGCAGCTGGCGAGGAGGGCACACCGAGACCCAGTACTTC.

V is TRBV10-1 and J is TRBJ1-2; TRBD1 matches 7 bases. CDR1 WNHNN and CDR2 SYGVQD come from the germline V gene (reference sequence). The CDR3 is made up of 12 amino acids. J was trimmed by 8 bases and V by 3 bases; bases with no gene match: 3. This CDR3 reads CASSDSDRGYTF. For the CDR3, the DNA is TGCGCCAGCAGTGACTCGGACAGGGGCTACACCTTC.

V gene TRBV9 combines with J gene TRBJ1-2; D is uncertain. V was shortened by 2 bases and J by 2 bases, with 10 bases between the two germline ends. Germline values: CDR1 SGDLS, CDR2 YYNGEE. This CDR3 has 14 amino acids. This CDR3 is CASSVTSGNYGYTF. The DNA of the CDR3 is TGTGCCAGCAGCGTGACCTCAGGCAACTATGGCTACACCTTC.

The CDR3 region has the DNA TGTGCCAGCGTAACTAGACACGATGAGCAGTTCTTC. Its translation: CASVTRHDEQFF. This chain links TRBV19 with TRBJ2-1; maybe TRBD2 (5 bases). The CDR3 contains 12 residues. V lost 9 bases and J lost 8, with 14 bases in between. Germline CDR1 is LNHDA and CDR2 is SQIVND (reference sequence).

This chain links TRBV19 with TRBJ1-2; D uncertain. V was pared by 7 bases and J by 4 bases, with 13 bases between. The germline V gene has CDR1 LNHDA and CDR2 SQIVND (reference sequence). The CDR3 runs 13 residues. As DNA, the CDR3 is TGTGCCAGTAATCCGGGGTTCATCTATGGCTACACCTTC. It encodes CASNPGFIYGYTF.

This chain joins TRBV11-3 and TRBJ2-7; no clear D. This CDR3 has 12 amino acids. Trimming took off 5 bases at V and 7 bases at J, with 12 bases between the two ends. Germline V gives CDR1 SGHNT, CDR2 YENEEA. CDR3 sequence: CASSRGQGEQYF. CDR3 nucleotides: TGTGCCAGCAGCAGAGGCCAAGGAGAGCAGTACTTC. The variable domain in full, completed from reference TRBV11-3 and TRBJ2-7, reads EAGVVQSPRYKIIEKKQPVAFWCNPISGHNTLYWYLQNLGQGPELLIRYENEEAVDDSQLPKDRFSAERLKGVDSTLKIQPAELGDSAVYLCASSRGQGEQYFGPGTRLTVT.

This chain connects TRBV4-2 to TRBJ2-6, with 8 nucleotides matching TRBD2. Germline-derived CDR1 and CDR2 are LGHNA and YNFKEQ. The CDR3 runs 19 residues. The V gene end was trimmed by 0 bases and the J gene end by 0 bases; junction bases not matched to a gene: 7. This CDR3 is CASSQDWRGVSSGANVLTF. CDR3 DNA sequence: TGTGCCAGCAGCCAAGATTGGCGGGGGGTATCCTCTGGGGCCAACGTCCTGACTTTC.

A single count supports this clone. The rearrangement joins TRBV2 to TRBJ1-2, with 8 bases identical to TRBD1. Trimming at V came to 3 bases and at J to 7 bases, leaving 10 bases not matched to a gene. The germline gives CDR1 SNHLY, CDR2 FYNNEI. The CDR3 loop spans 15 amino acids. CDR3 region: CASSEMTGAVSGYTF. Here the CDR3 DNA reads TGTGCCAGCAGTGAGATGACAGGGGCGGTCTCTGGCTACACCTTC. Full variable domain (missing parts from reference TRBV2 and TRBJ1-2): EPEVTQTPSHQVTQMGQEVILRCVPISNHLYFYWYRQILGQKVEFLVSFYNNEISEKSEIFDDQFSVERPDGSNFTLKIRSTKLEDSAMYFCASSEMTGAVSGYTFGSGTRLTVV.

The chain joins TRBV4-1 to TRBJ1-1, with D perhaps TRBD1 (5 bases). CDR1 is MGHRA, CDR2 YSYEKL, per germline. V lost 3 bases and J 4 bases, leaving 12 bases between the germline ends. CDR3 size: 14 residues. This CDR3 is CASSQAPQGTEAFF. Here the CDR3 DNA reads TGCGCCAGCAGCCAGGCCCCTCAGGGCACTGAAGCTTTCTTT.

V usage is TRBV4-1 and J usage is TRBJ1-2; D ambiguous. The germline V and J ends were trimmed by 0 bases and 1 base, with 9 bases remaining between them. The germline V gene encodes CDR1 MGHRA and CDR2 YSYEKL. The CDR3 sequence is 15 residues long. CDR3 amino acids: CASSQDPGNNYGYTF. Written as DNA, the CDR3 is TGCGCCAGCAGCCAAGACCCCGGAAATAACTATGGCTACACCTTC.

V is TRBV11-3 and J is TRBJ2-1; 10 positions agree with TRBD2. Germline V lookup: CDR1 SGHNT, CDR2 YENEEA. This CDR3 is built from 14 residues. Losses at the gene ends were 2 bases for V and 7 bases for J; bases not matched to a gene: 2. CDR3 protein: CASSLSGGANEQFF. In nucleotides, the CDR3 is TGTGCCAGCAGCTTAAGCGGGGGGGCAAATGAGCAGTTCTTC.

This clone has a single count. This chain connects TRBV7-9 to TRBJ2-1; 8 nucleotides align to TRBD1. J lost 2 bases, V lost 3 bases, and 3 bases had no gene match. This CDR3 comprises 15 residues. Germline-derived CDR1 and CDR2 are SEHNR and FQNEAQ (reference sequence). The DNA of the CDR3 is TGTGCCAGCAGCTTGGACAGGGCAACCTACAATGAGCAGTTCTTC. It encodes CASSLDRATYNEQFF.

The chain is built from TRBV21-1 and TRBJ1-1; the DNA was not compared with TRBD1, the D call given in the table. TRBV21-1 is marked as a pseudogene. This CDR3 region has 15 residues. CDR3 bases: TGTGCCAGCAGCCCACAGGGCCACATGAACACTGAAGCTTTCTTT. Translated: CASSPQGHMNTEAFF.

In DNA, the CDR3 is TGTGCCAGCAGCCCAAGGACAGGGGGGAGATCAGATACGCAGTATTTT. Translated, it gives CASSPRTGGRSDTQYF. The chain recombines TRBV7-6 with TRBJ2-3; 10 positions match TRBD1. Trimming at V came to 5 bases and at J to 4 bases, leaving 9 bases not matched to a gene. Germline V lookup: CDR1 SGHVS, CDR2 FNYEAQ. The CDR3 totals 16 residues. The full variable domain, its missing parts supplied by reference TRBV7-6 and TRBJ2-3, is GAGVSQSPRYKVTKRGQDVALRCDPISGHVSLYWYRQALGQGPEFLTYFNYEAQQDKSGLPNDRFSAERPEGSISTLTIQRTEQRDSAMYRCASSPRTGGRSDTQYFGPGTRLTVL.

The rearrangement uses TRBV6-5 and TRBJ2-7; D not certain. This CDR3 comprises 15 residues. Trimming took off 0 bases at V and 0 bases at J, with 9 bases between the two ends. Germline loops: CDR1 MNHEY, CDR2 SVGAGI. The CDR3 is CASSYSGRSSYEQYF. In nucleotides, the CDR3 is TGTGCCAGCAGTTACTCAGGACGTAGCTCCTACGAGCAGTACTTC.

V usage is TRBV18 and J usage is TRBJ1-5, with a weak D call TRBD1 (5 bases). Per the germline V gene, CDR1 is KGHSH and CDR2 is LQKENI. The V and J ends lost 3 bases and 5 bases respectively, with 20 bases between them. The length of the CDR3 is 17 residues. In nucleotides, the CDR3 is TGTGCCAGCTCACCTGCGGGTTATCGGGGGAAATATCAGCCCCAGCATTTT. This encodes CASSPAGYRGKYQPQHF.

In DNA form, the CDR3 reads TGCAGCGTTGTTGGGCAGTATAGCAATCAGCCCCAGCATTTT. Translating gives CSVVGQYSNQPQHF. The rearrangement uses TRBV29-1 and TRBJ1-5; D remains ambiguous. The CDR3 is 14 amino acids. The germline V and J ends were trimmed by 4 bases and 0 bases, with 10 bases remaining between them. Germline CDR1 is SQVTM and CDR2 is ANQGSEA.

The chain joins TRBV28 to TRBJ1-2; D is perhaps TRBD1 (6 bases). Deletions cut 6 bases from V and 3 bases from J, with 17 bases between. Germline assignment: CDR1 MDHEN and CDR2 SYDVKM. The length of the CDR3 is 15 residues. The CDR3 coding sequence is TGTGCCAGCAGAGTTGGGGGGCCCGGGGACTATGGCTACACCTTC. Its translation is CASRVGGPGDYGYTF.